Listed below are T cell receptor beta chains from one sample, sequenced in a study of blood T cell repertoires in COVID-19. The data were produced by immunoSEQ multiplex PCR, yet TCRdb's version contains in-frame clones alone and is incomplete. The data show approximately 160,000 clones, 83% seen once. Specimen: PBMCs or T cells enriched from blood (not recorded which). These receptors originate from a woman in her 50s in a cohort exposed to, infected with or recovered from COVID-19 (not recorded which). Both conserved end residues are part of each CDR3. The order of the fields is D gene, clone size, V gene, J gene, CDR3 DNA, CDR3 protein. A D gene is named only where the DNA matches it firmly. Where a row states a size, it is once, few, many or the class of an expanded clone; other rows omit it.

NA	NA	TRBV19	TRBJ2-1	TGTGCCAGTTGGGCGGGCAGTGAGCAGTTCTTC	CASWAGSEQFF
NA	NA	TRBV7-9	TRBJ2-1	TGTGCCAGCAGCTTAGGAGAGGCCTCCTACAATGAGCAGTTCTTC	CASSLGEASYNEQFF
TRBD1	NA	TRBV24-1	TRBJ2-3	TGTGCCACTTCCCCATCGGGACAGGGACGGGGCACAGATACGCAGTATTTT	CATSPSGQGRGTDTQYF
TRBD2	NA	TRBV27	TRBJ2-1	TGTGCCAGCAGTTCACTAGCGGCGGACAATGAGCAGTTCTTC	CASSSLAADNEQFF
TRBD2	NA	TRBV6-6	TRBJ2-7	TGTGCCAGCAGTTACGCTAGCGGTTACGAGCAGTACTTC	CASSYASGYEQYF
TRBD1	few	TRBV7-2	TRBJ1-2	TGTGCCAGCAGCGCACGCCTAGGGACAGGGGGCATCAATGGCTACACCTTC	CASSARLGTGGINGYTF
NA	NA	TRBV11-2	TRBJ1-2	TGTGCCAGCAGCTTAGATCCCGGGCAGGGGTATGGCTACACCTTC	CASSLDPGQGYGYTF
NA	once	TRBV7-9	TRBJ1-5	TGTGCCAGCAGCCGACAGGTCCGGAGCTATAGCAATCAGCCCCAGCATTTT	CASSRQVRSYSNQPQHF
NA	NA	TRBV19	TRBJ1-2	TGTGCCAGTAGTAGACAGAACTATGGCTACACCTTC	CASSRQNYGYTF
NA	NA	TRBV28	TRBJ2-7	TGTGCCAGCAGTAAGCAAGAGGGTATCTACGAGCAGTACTTC	CASSKQEGIYEQYF
NA	NA	TRBV7-9	TRBJ1-1	TGTGCCAGCAGCTTAGTAGGCGGGGACACTGAAGCTTTCTTT	CASSLVGGDTEAFF
NA	NA	TRBV18	TRBJ1-1	TGTGCCAGCTCACCAAGGACAGTATACTTGAACACTGAAGCTTTCTTT	CASSPRTVYLNTEAFF
NA	NA	TRBV5-1	TRBJ1-4	TGCGCCAGCAGCTTGGGTCCGGCTAATGAAAAACTGTTTTTT	CASSLGPANEKLFF
NA	NA	TRBV27	TRBJ1-6	TGTGCCAGCAGTTCGACAGCCTATAATTCACCCCTCCACTTT	CASSSTAYNSPLHF
TRBD1	NA	TRBV28	TRBJ1-1	TGTGCCAGCAGCAAAGACAGGGGAAACACTGAAGCTTTCTTT	CASSKDRGNTEAFF
NA	NA	TRBV2	TRBJ1-1	TGTGCCAGCAGTGAAGACCAGGGCACTGAAGCTTTCTTT	CASSEDQGTEAFF
TRBD1	NA	TRBV7-8	TRBJ2-7	TGTGCCAGCAGCTTAGAAGGGGGACAGATCTACGAGCAGTACTTC	CASSLEGGQIYEQYF
NA	NA	TRBV2	TRBJ1-1	TGTGCCAGCTCAAAAACCCTCGGCGGGGGCACTGAAGCTTTCTTT	CASSKTLGGGTEAFF
NA	NA	TRBV11-2	TRBJ1-5	TGTGCCAGCAGCTTAAATGCGGGGGGCGCCCAGCCCCAGCATTTT	CASSLNAGGAQPQHF
NA	NA	TRBV4-3	TRBJ1-6	TGCGCCAGCAGCCAAGAAACAGGGAGCTCCTATAATTCACCCCTCCACTTT	CASSQETGSSYNSPLHF
NA	NA	TRBV28	TRBJ1-5	TGTGCCAGCAGTTCCGACAGGTTCAATCAGCCCCAGCATTTT	CASSSDRFNQPQHF
NA	NA	TRBV28	TRBJ1-2	TGTGCCAGCAGTTTTCCGGGTCGCAGGGCCTCGAACTATGGCTACACCTTC	CASSFPGRRASNYGYTF
TRBD1	NA	TRBV19	TRBJ1-5	TGTGCCAGTAGTACCGACAGGGGGCTGGGCAATCAGCCCCAGCATTTT	CASSTDRGLGNQPQHF
TRBD2	many	TRBV29-1	TRBJ2-3	TGCAGCGTTGAAGACCGAGCGGGGGGGCTGTCAGATACGCAGTATTTT	CSVEDRAGGLSDTQYF
TRBD1	NA	TRBV11-2	TRBJ2-7	TGTGCCAGCAGCTTAGATCCGGACAGGCCCTTTTCCTACGAGCAGTACTTC	CASSLDPDRPFSYEQYF
NA	NA	TRBV28	TRBJ1-1	TGTGCCAGCAGAGGATGGGGAGACATGAACACTGAAGCTTTCTTT	CASRGWGDMNTEAFF
TRBD1	NA	TRBV14	TRBJ1-6	TGTGCCAGCAGCCAAGAAATAGGGGGCAATCCCTATAATTCACCCCTCCACTTT	CASSQEIGGNPYNSPLHF
TRBD1	NA	TRBV9	TRBJ1-1	TGTGCCAGCAGCCCGAGAGTCGTGTGGGACAGCGCCCACTTGAACACTGAAGCTTTCTTT	CASSPRVVWDSAHLNTEAFF
NA	few	TRBV11-2	TRBJ2-7	TGTGCCAGCAGCTCCGGAGGAAACGAGCAGTACTTC	CASSSGGNEQYF
NA	once	TRBV5-1	TRBJ2-7	TGCGCCAGCAGGTTGAATGTAGACTTCTACGAGCAGTACTTC	CASRLNVDFYEQYF
TRBD1	NA	TRBV25-1	TRBJ1-1	TGTGCCAGCAGGCCGACAGGGAAACTCGCTGAAGCTTTCTTT	CASRPTGKLAEAFF
NA	NA	TRBV18	TRBJ1-1	TGTGCCAGCTCACCAAGAGAGGGCGAAAACACTGAAGCTTTCTTT	CASSPREGENTEAFF
TRBD2	NA	TRBV24-1	TRBJ2-3	TGTGCCACCAGTGATACTAGCGGCCACACAGATACGCAGTATTTT	CATSDTSGHTDTQYF
NA	once	TRBV5-1	TRBJ1-1	TGCGCCAGCAAGTCAGGACCGGGGGGAGTGCGAGCTTTCTTT	CASKSGPGGVRAFF
NA	NA	TRBV7-9	TRBJ2-7	TGTGCCAGCAGCTTCTCAGGGGATGAGCAGTACTTC	CASSFSGDEQYF
TRBD2	NA	TRBV3-1/TRBV3-2	TRBJ2-7	TGTGCCAGCAGCGGGGTAGCGGGCGGCTGGTACTACGAGCAGTACTTC	CASSGVAGGWYYEQYF
TRBD2	few	TRBV3-1/TRBV3-2	TRBJ2-7	TGTGCCAGCAGCCAAGGGTGGACTAGCGTCACGGAGCAGTACTTC	CASSQGWTSVTEQYF
NA	NA	TRBV29-1	TRBJ2-1	TGCAGCGGGGGAACAGACTACAATGAGCAGTTCTTC	CSGGTDYNEQFF
NA	once	TRBV6-5	TRBJ2-3	TGTGCCAGCAGTTTGGTTGGGCCAGATACGCAGTATTTT	CASSLVGPDTQYF
TRBD2	NA	TRBV19	TRBJ2-1	TGTGCCAGTAGTATAGACCCTGCGGGGGGTAATGAGCAGTTCTTC	CASSIDPAGGNEQFF
TRBD1	NA	TRBV28	TRBJ1-1	TGTGCCAGCAGTTGGGGACAGGGGGTCTCTGAAGCTTTCTTT	CASSWGQGVSEAFF
NA	few	TRBV2	TRBJ1-4	TGTGCCAGCACAGGTTACACTAATGAAAAACTGTTTTTT	CASTGYTNEKLFF
TRBD2	NA	TRBV30	TRBJ2-5	TGTGCCTGGAGTGTACTGGTAGCGGGGGAGACCAAAATGGCCCAGTACTTC	CAWSVLVAGETKMAQYF
TRBD1	NA	TRBV7-9	TRBJ2-1	TGTGCCAGCAGGTCGCCAGGGGGCCCTCGTGAGCAGTTCTTC	CASRSPGGPREQFF
NA	NA	TRBV7-2	TRBJ2-2	TGTGCCAGCAGCCGCGACAGCCAACCGAACACCGGGGAGCTGTTTTTT	CASSRDSQPNTGELFF
NA	NA	TRBV7-2	TRBJ1-3	TGTGCCAGCAGCCCCCCGTCGGGGTCTGGAAACACCATATATTTT	CASSPPSGSGNTIYF
TRBD1	NA	TRBV7-2	TRBJ1-3	TGTGCCAGCAGCTCACAGGGGGCGGGAAACACCATATATTTT	CASSSQGAGNTIYF
NA	NA	TRBV7-2	TRBJ1-5	TGTGCCAGCAGCTTATCAGGGAACAATCAGCCCCAGCATTTT	CASSLSGNNQPQHF
TRBD2	NA	TRBV5-1	TRBJ2-3	TGCGCCAGCAGCTTGTTCGGACTAGCGGGCCCAAGCACAGATACGCAGTATTTT	CASSLFGLAGPSTDTQYF
TRBD2	NA	TRBV11-2	TRBJ2-2	TGTGCCGGCAGCTCCCCAGGGACTAGCGGGAGTTCGAGGACCGGGGAGCTGTTTTTT	CAGSSPGTSGSSRTGELFF
NA	NA	TRBV28	TRBJ1-6	TGTGCCAGCAGCCTGGGGGGGAATAGTTCACCCCTCCACTTT	CASSLGGNSSPLHF
NA	NA	TRBV6-5	TRBJ2-1	TGTGCCGGTCGGACCGCCGGGAGCTCCTACAATGAGCAGTTCTTC	CAGRTAGSSYNEQFF
NA	NA	TRBV5-6	TRBJ2-3	TGTGCCAGCAGCCAACTAGCTAGTTCCACAGATACGCAGTATTTT	CASSQLASSTDTQYF